The clone carrying this T cell receptor (beta chain) was picked up one time. Sequencing was performed with immunoSEQ multiplex PCR; in TCRdb, only in-frame clones are kept and a portion is missing. The table records fewer than 500,000 clones, 75% to 90% of them present only once. The CDR3 has 16 residues. V lost 5 bases, J lost 4 bases, and 20 bases lay in between. Germline-derived CDR1 and CDR2 are SGHAT and FQNNGV. This record belongs to a study of blood T cell repertoires in COVID-19. The V call is TRBV11-2, the J call TRBJ1-2; a possible D gene is TRBD1 (5 bases). The receptor was isolated from a woman under 30 who had recovered from COVID-19. The sequenced sample was PBMCs or T cells enriched from blood (not recorded which). Here the CDR3 reads CASSLTARRRSYGYTF. As DNA, the CDR3 is TGTGCCAGCAGCCTGACAGCACGCCGACGGTCCTATGGCTACACCTTC.